The rows below give T cell receptor beta chains drawn from one sample of a study of T cells in Graves' hyperthyroidism and ophthalmopathy. TCRdb recomputed calls from the multiplex PCR reads with MiXCR, one row per CDR3 protein. The data contain 490,000 or so distinct CDR3 sequences, 46% of them seen just once; the ten biggest clones take up roughly 45%. The material sequenced was peripheral blood or thyroid tissue (not recorded which). These receptors were collected from an adult woman with Graves' disease, either hyperthyroidism or ophthalmopathy (not recorded which). CDR3s include the opening cysteine and the closing phenylalanine or tryptophan. D genes are given only for firm matches. A row's size may be missing; if present it is once, few, many or a size class.

d_call: TRBD2; clone_size: -; j_call: TRBJ2-5; v_call: TRBV7-2; cdr3_aa: CASSFMREETQYF; cdr3_nt: TGTGCCAGCAGCTTCATGCGGGAGGAGACCCAGTACTTC
d_call: TRBD1; clone_size: -; j_call: TRBJ2-7; v_call: TRBV6-1; cdr3_aa: CASSAPGTGAYEQYF; cdr3_nt: TGTGCCAGCAGTGCTCCCGGGACAGGGGCCTACGAGCAGTACTTC
d_call: -; clone_size: -; j_call: TRBJ1-5; v_call: TRBV20-1; cdr3_aa: CSARPGQLWTQHF; cdr3_nt: TGCAGTGCTAGACCCGGACAGCTCTGGACCCAGCATTTT
d_call: TRBD1; clone_size: -; j_call: TRBJ1-5; v_call: TRBV10-3; cdr3_aa: CAISDGTGGLGQPQHF; cdr3_nt: TGTGCCATCAGCGATGGGACAGGGGGCCTAGGACAGCCCCAGCATTTT
d_call: -; clone_size: -; j_call: TRBJ1-2; v_call: TRBV7-2; cdr3_aa: CASSKRGGLSDGYTF; cdr3_nt: TGTGCCAGCAGTAAGAGGGGAGGACTCTCGGATGGCTACACCTTC
d_call: -; clone_size: -; j_call: TRBJ1-5; v_call: TRBV2; cdr3_aa: CASSEREYSNQPQHF; cdr3_nt: TGTGCCAGCAGTGAACGGGAATATAGCAATCAGCCCCAGCATTTT
d_call: -; clone_size: -; j_call: TRBJ1-2; v_call: TRBV3-1; cdr3_aa: CASSQVPGARMGGYTF; cdr3_nt: TGTGCCAGCAGCCAAGTCCCTGGGGCACGCATGGGTGGCTACACCTTC
d_call: -; clone_size: -; j_call: TRBJ1-4; v_call: TRBV28; cdr3_aa: CASSLRGTGEKLFF; cdr3_nt: TGTGCCAGCAGTTTGAGGGGTACCGGGGAAAAACTGTTTTTT
d_call: TRBD2; clone_size: few; j_call: TRBJ2-3; v_call: TRBV20-1; cdr3_aa: CSARGYSGSSTDTQYF; cdr3_nt: TGCAGTGCTAGGGGATATAGCGGGAGTAGTACAGATACGCAGTATTTT
d_call: TRBD1; clone_size: -; j_call: TRBJ2-6; v_call: TRBV10-3; cdr3_aa: CAISKSRDRVLAGANVLTF; cdr3_nt: TGTGCCATCAGTAAATCCCGGGACAGAGTTCTAGCTGGGGCCAACGTCCTGACTTTC
d_call: -; clone_size: many; j_call: TRBJ2-7; v_call: TRBV7-2; cdr3_aa: CASSLAGVSTYEQYF; cdr3_nt: TGTGCCAGCAGCTTAGCCGGGGTCTCGACCTACGAGCAGTACTTC
d_call: -; clone_size: many; j_call: TRBJ1-1; v_call: TRBV28; cdr3_aa: CASSSFIMNTEAFF; cdr3_nt: TGTGCCAGCAGTTCCTTCATAATGAACACTGAAGCTTTCTTT
d_call: TRBD1; clone_size: -; j_call: TRBJ2-7; v_call: TRBV20-1; cdr3_aa: CSARIDRGPGEQYF; cdr3_nt: TGCAGTGCTAGAATTGACAGGGGGCCTGGCGAGCAGTACTTC
d_call: TRBD1; clone_size: -; j_call: TRBJ1-5; v_call: TRBV15; cdr3_aa: CATAPDRENQPQHF; cdr3_nt: TGTGCCACCGCCCCGGACAGGGAGAATCAGCCCCAGCATTTT
d_call: -; clone_size: few; j_call: TRBJ2-7; v_call: TRBV7-9; cdr3_aa: CASISGTAVAYEQYF; cdr3_nt: TGTGCCAGCATTTCCGGGACGGCCGTGGCCTACGAGCAGTACTTC
d_call: -; clone_size: many; j_call: TRBJ1-2; v_call: TRBV5-1; cdr3_aa: CASSPQTGINYGYTF; cdr3_nt: TGCGCCAGCAGCCCTCAGACAGGAATTAACTATGGCTACACCTTC
d_call: TRBD2; clone_size: many; j_call: TRBJ2-2; v_call: TRBV5-1; cdr3_aa: CASSFMTAGVSGELFF; cdr3_nt: TGCGCCAGCAGCTTTATGACAGCGGGAGTTAGCGGGGAGCTGTTTTTT
d_call: TRBD1; clone_size: many; j_call: TRBJ2-5; v_call: TRBV29-1; cdr3_aa: CSGRDRGPSETQYF; cdr3_nt: TGCAGCGGACGGGACAGGGGGCCTTCGGAGACCCAGTACTTC
d_call: TRBD2; clone_size: -; j_call: TRBJ2-7; v_call: TRBV20-1; cdr3_aa: CSASWTSHEQYF; cdr3_nt: TGCAGTGCTAGTTGGACTAGCCACGAGCAGTACTTC
d_call: -; clone_size: -; j_call: TRBJ2-5; v_call: TRBV20-1; cdr3_aa: CSAGTQYF; cdr3_nt: TGCAGTGCTGGGACCCAGTACTTC
d_call: -; clone_size: many; j_call: TRBJ2-5; v_call: TRBV9; cdr3_aa: CASSVNRGGEETQYF; cdr3_nt: TGTGCCAGCAGCGTCAACAGGGGAGGGGAAGAGACCCAGTACTTC
d_call: TRBD1; clone_size: many; j_call: TRBJ2-7; v_call: TRBV5-1; cdr3_aa: CASSIRTGGTYEQYF; cdr3_nt: TGCGCCAGCAGCATCCGGACAGGGGGCACCTACGAGCAGTACTTC
d_call: TRBD1; clone_size: many; j_call: TRBJ1-4; v_call: TRBV5-1; cdr3_aa: CASSGGRQGSDEKLFF; cdr3_nt: TGCGCCAGCAGCGGCGGCCGACAGGGCAGTGATGAAAAACTGTTTTTT
d_call: TRBD1; clone_size: -; j_call: TRBJ1-6; v_call: TRBV7-9; cdr3_aa: CASSRQGGGPLHF; cdr3_nt: TGTGCCAGCAGCCGACAGGGCGGAGGCCCCCTCCACTTT
d_call: TRBD2; clone_size: -; j_call: TRBJ2-1; v_call: TRBV10-3; cdr3_aa: CAISAASGETYNEQFF; cdr3_nt: TGTGCCATCAGCGCCGCTAGCGGGGAGACCTACAATGAGCAGTTCTTC
d_call: TRBD2; clone_size: many; j_call: TRBJ2-2; v_call: TRBV5-1; cdr3_aa: CASSLWSGTNTGELFF; cdr3_nt: TGCGCCAGCAGCTTGTGGAGCGGGACGAACACCGGGGAGCTGTTTTTT
d_call: TRBD1; clone_size: -; j_call: TRBJ2-5; v_call: TRBV10-3; cdr3_aa: CASSVTGGSLETQYF; cdr3_nt: TGTGCCAGCAGCGTCACAGGGGGGAGCTTGGAGACCCAGTACTTC
d_call: TRBD1; clone_size: -; j_call: TRBJ2-7; v_call: TRBV10-3; cdr3_aa: CAISEQGGYYEQYF; cdr3_nt: TGTGCCATCAGTGAACAAGGGGGCTACTACGAGCAGTACTTC
d_call: -; clone_size: many; j_call: TRBJ2-5; v_call: TRBV20-1; cdr3_aa: CSARVVEETQYF; cdr3_nt: TGCAGTGCTAGAGTGGTGGAAGAGACCCAGTACTTC
d_call: -; clone_size: -; j_call: TRBJ2-7; v_call: TRBV7-9; cdr3_aa: CASTTRPLSSYEQYF; cdr3_nt: TGTGCCAGCACTACCAGGCCCCTGAGCTCCTACGAGCAGTACTTC
d_call: -; clone_size: -; j_call: TRBJ1-1; v_call: TRBV7-9; cdr3_aa: CASSFTDEVTEAFF; cdr3_nt: TGTGCCAGCAGCTTCACAGACGAGGTGACTGAAGCTTTCTTT
d_call: -; clone_size: -; j_call: TRBJ1-2; v_call: TRBV10-3; cdr3_aa: CASSSTFPKDRRNYGYTF; cdr3_nt: TGTGCCAGCAGTTCCACCTTTCCTAAAGACCGCCGTAACTATGGCTACACCTTC